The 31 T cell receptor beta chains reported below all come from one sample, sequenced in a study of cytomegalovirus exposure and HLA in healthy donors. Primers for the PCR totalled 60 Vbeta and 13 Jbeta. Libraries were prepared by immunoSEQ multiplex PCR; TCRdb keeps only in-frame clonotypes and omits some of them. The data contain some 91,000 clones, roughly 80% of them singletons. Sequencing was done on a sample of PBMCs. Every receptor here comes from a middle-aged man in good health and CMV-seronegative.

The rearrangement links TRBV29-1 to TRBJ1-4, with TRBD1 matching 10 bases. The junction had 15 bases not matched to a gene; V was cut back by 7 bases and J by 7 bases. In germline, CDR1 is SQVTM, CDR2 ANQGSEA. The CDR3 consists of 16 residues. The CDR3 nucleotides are TGCAGCGCCGGCGGGGACAGGGGACGCCACGGTGAAAAACTGTTTTTT. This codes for CSAGGDRGRHGEKLFF.

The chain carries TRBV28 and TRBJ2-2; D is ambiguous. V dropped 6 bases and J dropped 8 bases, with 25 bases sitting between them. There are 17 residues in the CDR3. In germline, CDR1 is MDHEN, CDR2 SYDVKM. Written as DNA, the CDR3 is TGTGCCAGCAGCTCACCTAATCGGTTGCGCCAGCGAGGGGAGCTGTTTTTT. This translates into CASSSPNRLRQRGELFF.

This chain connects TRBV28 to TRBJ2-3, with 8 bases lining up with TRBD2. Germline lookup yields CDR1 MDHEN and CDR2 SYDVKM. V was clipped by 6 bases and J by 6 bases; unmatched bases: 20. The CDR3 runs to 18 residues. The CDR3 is CASSPPTAGVQVADTQYF. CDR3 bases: TGTGCCAGCAGCCCCCCGACAGCGGGAGTTCAGGTGGCGGATACGCAGTATTTT.

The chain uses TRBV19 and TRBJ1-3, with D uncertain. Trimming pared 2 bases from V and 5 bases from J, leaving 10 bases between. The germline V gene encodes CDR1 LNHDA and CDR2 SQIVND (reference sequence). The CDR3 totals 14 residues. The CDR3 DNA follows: TGTGCCAGTAGTATAACGGGATTTCGAAACACCATATATTTT. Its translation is CASSITGFRNTIYF.

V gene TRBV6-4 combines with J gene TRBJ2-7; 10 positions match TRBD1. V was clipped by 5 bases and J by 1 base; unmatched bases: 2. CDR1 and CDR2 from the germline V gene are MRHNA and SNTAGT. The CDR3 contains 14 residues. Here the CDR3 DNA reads TGTGCCAGCAGTCGGGACAGGGGATCCTACGAGCAGTACTTC. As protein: CASSRDRGSYEQYF.

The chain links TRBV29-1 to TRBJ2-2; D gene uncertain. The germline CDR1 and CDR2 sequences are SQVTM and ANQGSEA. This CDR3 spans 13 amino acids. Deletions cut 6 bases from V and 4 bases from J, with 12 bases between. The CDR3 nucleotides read TGCAGCGTCGTAAGCGTTCGCACCGGGGAGCTGTTTTTT. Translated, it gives CSVVSVRTGELFF.

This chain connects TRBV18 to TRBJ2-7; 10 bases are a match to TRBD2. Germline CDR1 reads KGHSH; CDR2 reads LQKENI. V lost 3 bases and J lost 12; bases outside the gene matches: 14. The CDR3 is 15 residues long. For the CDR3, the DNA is TGTGCCAGCTCACCGTCCGGGACTAGCGCACCCTCATCGTACTTC. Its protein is CASSPSGTSAPSSYF.

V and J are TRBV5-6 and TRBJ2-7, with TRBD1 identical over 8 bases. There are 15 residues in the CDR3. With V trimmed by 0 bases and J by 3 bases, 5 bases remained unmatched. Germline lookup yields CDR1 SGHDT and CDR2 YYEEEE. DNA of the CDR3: TGTGCCAGCAGCTTGGCCTCAGGGGGCCTCTACGAGCAGTACTTC. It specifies CASSLASGGLYEQYF. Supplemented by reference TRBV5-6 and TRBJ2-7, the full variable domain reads DAGVTQSPTHLIKTRGQQVTLRCSPKSGHDTVSWYQQALGQGPQFIFQYYEEEERQRGNFPDRFSGHQFPNYSSELNVNALLLGDSALYLCASSLASGGLYEQYFGPGTRLTVT.

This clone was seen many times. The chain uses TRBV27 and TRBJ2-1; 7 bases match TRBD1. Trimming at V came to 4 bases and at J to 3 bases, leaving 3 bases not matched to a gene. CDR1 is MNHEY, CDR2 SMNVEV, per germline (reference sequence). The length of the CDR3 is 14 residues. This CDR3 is CASSSTGIYNEQFF. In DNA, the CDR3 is TGTGCCAGCAGTTCGACAGGGATCTACAATGAGCAGTTCTTC.

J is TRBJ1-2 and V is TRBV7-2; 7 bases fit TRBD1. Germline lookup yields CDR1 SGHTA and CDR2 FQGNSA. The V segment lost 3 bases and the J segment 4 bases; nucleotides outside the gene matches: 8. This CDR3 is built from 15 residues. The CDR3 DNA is TGTGCCAGCAGCTTTAGGGGGCCCCTCGGCTATGGCTACACCTTC. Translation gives CASSFRGPLGYGYTF.

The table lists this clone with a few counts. CDR3 coding DNA: TGTGCCAGCAGCTTAGAAACAGGGTCTAATGAAAAACTGTTTTTT. Translation: CASSLETGSNEKLFF. The rearrangement uses TRBV7-9 and TRBJ1-4, with a weak D call TRBD1 (6 bases). Per germline, CDR1 SEHNR and CDR2 FQNEAQ (reference sequence). The CDR3 length is 15 residues. With 1 base removed from V and 3 bases from J, the gap between germline ends came to 9 bases.

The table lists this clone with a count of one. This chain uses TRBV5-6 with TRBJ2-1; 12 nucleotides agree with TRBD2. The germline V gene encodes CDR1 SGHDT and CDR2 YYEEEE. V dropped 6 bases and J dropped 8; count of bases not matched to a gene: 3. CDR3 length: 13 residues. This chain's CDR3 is CASTRLAGDEQFF. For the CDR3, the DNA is TGTGCCAGCACCCGACTAGCGGGAGATGAGCAGTTCTTC.

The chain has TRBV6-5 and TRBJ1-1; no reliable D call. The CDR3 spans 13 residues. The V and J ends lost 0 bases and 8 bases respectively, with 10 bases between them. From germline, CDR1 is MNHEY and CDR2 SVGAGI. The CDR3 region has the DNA TGTGCCAGCAGTTACTCTGAAGGGAGGGAAGCTTTCTTT. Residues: CASSYSEGREAFF.

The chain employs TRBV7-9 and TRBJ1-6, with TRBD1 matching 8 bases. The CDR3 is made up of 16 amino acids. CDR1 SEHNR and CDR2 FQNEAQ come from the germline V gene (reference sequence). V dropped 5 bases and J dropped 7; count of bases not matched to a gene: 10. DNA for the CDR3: TGTGCCAGCAGCCGACAGGGGATTGCTGGGAATTCACCCCTCCACTTT. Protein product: CASSRQGIAGNSPLHF.

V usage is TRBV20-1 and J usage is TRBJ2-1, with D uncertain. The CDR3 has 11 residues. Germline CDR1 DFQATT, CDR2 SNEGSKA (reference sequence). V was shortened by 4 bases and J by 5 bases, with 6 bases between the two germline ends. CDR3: CSATKNNEQFF. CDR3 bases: TGCAGTGCTACCAAAAACAATGAGCAGTTCTTC.

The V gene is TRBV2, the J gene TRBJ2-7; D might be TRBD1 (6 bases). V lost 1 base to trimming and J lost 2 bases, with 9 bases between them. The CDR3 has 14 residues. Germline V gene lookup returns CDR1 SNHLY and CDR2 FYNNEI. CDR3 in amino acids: CASSEGQEAYEQYF. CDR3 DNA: TGTGCCAGCAGTGAAGGACAGGAAGCCTACGAGCAGTACTTC.

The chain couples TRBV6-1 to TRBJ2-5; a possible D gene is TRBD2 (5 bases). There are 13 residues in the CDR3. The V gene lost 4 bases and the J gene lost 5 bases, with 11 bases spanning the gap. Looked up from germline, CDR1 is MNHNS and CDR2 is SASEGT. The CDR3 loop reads CASSAIGGETQYF. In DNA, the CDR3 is TGTGCCAGCAGTGCAATAGGCGGGGAGACCCAGTACTTC.

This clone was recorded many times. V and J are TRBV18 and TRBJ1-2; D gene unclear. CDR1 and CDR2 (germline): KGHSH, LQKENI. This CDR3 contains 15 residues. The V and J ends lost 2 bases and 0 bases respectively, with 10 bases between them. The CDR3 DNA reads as TGTGCCAGCTCACCAGAGACCCAGGCTAACTATGGCTACACCTTC. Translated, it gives CASSPETQANYGYTF. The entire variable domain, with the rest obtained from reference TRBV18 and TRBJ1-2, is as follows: NAGVMQNPRHLVRRRGQEARLRCSPMKGHSHVYWYRQLPEEGLKFMVYLQKENIIDESGMPKERFSAEFPKEGPSILRIQQVVRGDSAAYFCASSPETQANYGYTFGSGTRLTVV.

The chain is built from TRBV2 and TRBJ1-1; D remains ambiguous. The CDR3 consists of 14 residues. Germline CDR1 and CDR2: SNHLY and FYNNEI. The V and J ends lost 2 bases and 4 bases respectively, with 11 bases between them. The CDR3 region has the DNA TGTGCCAGCAGTGAAAGAGAATTAAGCACTGAAGCTTTCTTT. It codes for CASSERELSTEAFF.

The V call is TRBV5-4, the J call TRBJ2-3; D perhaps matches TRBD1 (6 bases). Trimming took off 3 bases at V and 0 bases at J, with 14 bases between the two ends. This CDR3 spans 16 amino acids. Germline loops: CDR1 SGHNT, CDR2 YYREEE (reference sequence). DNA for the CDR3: TGTGCCAGCAGCTCCAGACAGGCTGCTAGCACAGATACGCAGTATTTT. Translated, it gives CASSSRQAASTDTQYF.

The CDR3 DNA is TGTGCCACCAGCGTTCGGGACAGGGGCTCACCCCTCCACTTT. It codes for CATSVRDRGSPLHF. The chain uses TRBV15 and TRBJ1-6; 10 bases match TRBD1. Germline CDR1 is LNHNV and CDR2 is YYDKDF (reference sequence). There are 14 residues in the CDR3. J lost 10 bases, V lost 5 bases, and 5 bases had no gene match.

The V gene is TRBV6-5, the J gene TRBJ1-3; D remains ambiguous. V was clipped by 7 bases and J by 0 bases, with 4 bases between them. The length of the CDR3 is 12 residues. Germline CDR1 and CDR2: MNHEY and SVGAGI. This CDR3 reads CASMSSGNTIYF. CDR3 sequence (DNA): TGTGCCAGCATGAGCTCTGGAAACACCATATATTTT.

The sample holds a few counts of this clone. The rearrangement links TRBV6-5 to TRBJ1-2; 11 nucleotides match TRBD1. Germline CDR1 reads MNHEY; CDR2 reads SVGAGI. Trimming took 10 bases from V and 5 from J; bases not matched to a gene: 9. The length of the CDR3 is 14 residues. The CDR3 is CAITRDRGSYGYTF. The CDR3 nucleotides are TGTGCCATTACCCGGGACAGGGGGTCTTATGGCTACACCTTC.

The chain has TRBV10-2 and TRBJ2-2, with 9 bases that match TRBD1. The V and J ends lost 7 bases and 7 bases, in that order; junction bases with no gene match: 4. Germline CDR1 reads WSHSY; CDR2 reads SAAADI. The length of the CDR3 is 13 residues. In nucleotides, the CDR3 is TGCGCCAGCACAGGGACAGGGATCGGGGAGCTGTTTTTT. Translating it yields CASTGTGIGELFF.

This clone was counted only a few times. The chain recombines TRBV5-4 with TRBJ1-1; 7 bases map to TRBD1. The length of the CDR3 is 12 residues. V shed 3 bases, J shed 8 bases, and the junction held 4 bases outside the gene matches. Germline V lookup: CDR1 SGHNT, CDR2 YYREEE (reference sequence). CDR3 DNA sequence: TGTGCCAGCAGCTCCTCGACAGGGGAAGCTTTCTTT. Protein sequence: CASSSSTGEAFF.

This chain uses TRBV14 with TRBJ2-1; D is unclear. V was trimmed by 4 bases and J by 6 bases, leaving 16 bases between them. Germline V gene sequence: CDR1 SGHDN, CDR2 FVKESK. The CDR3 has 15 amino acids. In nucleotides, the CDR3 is TGTGCCAGCAGCCCACTACTGGTTGGCCCCAATGAGCAGTTCTTC. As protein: CASSPLLVGPNEQFF. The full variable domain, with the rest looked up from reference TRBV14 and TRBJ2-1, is EAGVTQFPSHSVIEKGQTVTLRCDPISGHDNLYWYRRVMGKEIKFLLHFVKESKQDESGMPNNRFLAERTGGTYSTLKVQPAELEDSGVYFCASSPLLVGPNEQFFGPGTRLTVL.

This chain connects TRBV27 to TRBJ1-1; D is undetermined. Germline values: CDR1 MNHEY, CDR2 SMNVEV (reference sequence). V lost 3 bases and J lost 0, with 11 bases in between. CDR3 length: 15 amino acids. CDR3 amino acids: CASSFKGGLNTEAFF. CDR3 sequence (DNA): TGTGCCAGCAGTTTCAAGGGCGGGCTGAACACTGAAGCTTTCTTT.

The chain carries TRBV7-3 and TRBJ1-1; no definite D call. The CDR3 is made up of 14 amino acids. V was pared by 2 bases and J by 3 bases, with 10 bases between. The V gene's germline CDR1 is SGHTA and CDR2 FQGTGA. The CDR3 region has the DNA TGTGCCAGCAGCTTAGTGGCCGGGGACACTGAAGCTTTCTTT. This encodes CASSLVAGDTEAFF.

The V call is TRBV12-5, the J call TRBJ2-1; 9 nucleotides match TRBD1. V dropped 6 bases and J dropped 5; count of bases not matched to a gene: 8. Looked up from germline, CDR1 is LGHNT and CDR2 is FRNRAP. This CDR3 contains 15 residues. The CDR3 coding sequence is TGTGCTAGTGGCACGGGACAGGGTGTGGACAATGAGCAGTTCTTC. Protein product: CASGTGQGVDNEQFF.

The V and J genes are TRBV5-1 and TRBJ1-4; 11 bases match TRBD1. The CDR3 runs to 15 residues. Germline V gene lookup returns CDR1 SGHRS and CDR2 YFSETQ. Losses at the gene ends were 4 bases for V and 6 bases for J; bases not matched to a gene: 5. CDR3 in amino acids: CASSQWTGGDEKLFF. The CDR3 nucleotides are TGCGCCAGCAGCCAGTGGACAGGGGGCGATGAAAAACTGTTTTTT. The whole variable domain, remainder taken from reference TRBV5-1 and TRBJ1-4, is KAGVTQTPRYLIKTRGQQVTLSCSPISGHRSVSWYQQTPGQGLQFLFEYFSETQRNKGNFPGRFSGRQFSNSRSEMNVSTLELGDSALYLCASSQWTGGDEKLFFGSGTQLSVL.

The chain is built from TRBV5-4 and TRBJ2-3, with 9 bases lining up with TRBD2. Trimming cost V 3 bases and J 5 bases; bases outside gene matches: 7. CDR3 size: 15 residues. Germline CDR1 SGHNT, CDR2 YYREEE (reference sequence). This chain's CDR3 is CASSSSGGLVDTQYF. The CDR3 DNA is TGTGCCAGCAGCTCCAGCGGGGGGTTGGTAGATACGCAGTATTTT.